This entry concerns a single T cell receptor beta chain. The data originate from a study of blood T cell repertoires in COVID-19. The CDR3 has 14 amino acids. Germline V gene lookup returns CDR1 MNHEY and CDR2 SVGAGI. J was trimmed by 5 bases and V by 5 bases; bases with no gene match: 6. The repertoire was sequenced with immunoSEQ multiplex PCR; TCRdb's copy has only in-frame clones and lacks some. The data show roughly 380,000 clones, with about 91% seen just once and approximately 1.5% held by the top ten. Material: peripheral blood. The rearrangement links TRBV6-5 to TRBJ1-1; TRBD1 aligns across 9 bases. The clonotype originates from a middle-aged woman with COVID-19, enrolled during active disease. The CDR3: CASSRTGAETEAFF. DNA for the CDR3: TGTGCCAGCAGTAGGACAGGGGCCGAGACTGAAGCTTTCTTT.